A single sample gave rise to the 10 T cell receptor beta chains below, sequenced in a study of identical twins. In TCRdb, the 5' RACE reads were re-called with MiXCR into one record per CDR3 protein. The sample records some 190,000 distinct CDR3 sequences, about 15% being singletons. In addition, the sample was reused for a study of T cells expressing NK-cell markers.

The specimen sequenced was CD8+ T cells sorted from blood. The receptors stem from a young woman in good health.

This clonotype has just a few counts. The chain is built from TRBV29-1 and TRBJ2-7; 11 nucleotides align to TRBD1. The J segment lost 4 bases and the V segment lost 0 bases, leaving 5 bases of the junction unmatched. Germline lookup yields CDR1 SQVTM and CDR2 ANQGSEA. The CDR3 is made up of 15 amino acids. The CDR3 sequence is CSVEDRGTGGYEQYF. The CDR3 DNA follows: TGCAGCGTTGAAGATCGTGGGACAGGGGGATACGAGCAGTACTTC.

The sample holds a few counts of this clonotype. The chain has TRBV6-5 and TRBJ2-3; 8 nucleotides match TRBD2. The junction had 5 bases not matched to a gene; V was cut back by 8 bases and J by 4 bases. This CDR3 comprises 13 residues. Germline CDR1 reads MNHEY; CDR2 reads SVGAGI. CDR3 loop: CASELADSDTQYF. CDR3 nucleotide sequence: TGTGCCAGCGAACTAGCGGACTCAGATACGCAGTATTTT.

The CDR3 region is CAITDRVTEAFF. The CDR3 DNA follows: TGTGCCATTACGGACAGGGTCACTGAAGCTTTCTTT. The rearrangement links TRBV7-9 to TRBJ1-1, with 8 bases matching TRBD1. CDR1 is SEHNR, CDR2 FQNEAQ, per germline (reference sequence). The CDR3 is made up of 12 amino acids. J gave up 4 bases and V 10 bases, and 5 bases lay outside the gene matches.

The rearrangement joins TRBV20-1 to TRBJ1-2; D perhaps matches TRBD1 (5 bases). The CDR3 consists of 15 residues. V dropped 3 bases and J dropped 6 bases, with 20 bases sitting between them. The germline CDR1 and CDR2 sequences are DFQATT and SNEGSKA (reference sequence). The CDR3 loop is CSASQYEGTLNGYTF. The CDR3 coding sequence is TGCAGTGCTAGCCAGTACGAAGGGACTCTTAATGGCTACACCTTC.

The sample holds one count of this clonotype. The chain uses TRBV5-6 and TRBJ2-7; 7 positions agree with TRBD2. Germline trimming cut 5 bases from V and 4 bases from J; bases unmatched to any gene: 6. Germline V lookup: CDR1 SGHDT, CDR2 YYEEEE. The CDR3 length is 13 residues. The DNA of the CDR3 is TGTGCCAGCAGGGCCGGGGGGATATACGAGCAGTACTTC. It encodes CASRAGGIYEQYF.

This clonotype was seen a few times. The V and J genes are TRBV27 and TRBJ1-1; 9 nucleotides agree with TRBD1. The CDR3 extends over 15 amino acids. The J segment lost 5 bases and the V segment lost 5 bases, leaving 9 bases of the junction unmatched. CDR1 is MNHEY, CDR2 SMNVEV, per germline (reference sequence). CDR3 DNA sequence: TGTGCCAGCAGTCCAGGACAGGGGACGGCGACTGAAGCTTTCTTT. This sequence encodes CASSPGQGTATEAFF.

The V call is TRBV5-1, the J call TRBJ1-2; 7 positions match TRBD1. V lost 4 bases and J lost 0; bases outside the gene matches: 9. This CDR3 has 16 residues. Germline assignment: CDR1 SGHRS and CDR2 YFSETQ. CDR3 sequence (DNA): TGCGCCAGCAGCGTGAAAAGGACAGGATCTAACTATGGCTACACCTTC. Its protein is CASSVKRTGSNYGYTF.

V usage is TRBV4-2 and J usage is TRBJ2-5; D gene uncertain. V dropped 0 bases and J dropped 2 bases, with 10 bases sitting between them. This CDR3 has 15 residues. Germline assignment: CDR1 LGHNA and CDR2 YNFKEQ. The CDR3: CASSQEVADQETQYF. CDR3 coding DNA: TGTGCCAGCAGCCAAGAAGTCGCGGATCAAGAGACCCAGTACTTC.

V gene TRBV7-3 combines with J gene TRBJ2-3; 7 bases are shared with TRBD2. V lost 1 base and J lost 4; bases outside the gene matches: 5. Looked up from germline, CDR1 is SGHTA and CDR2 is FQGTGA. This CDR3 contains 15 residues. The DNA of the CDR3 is TGTGCCAGCAGCTTAAGCGGGGGATCAGCAGATACGCAGTATTTT. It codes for CASSLSGGSADTQYF.

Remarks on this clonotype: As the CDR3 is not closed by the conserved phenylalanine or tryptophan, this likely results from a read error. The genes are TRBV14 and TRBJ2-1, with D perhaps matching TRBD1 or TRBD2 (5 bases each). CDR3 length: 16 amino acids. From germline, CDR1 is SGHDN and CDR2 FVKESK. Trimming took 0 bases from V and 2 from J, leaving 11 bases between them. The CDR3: CASSQDLRGPYNEQFL. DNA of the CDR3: TGTGCCAGCAGCCAAGATTTGAGGGGCCCCTACAATGAGCAGTTCCTC.